Shown below are 20 T cell receptor beta chains from a single sample sequenced in a study of beta chain features in type 1 diabetes. Study-wide results and caveats: In all four CD4+ subsets, TCRB CDR3 length was significantly, moderately reduced in type 1 diabetes.

Isolated RNA was reverse transcribed in full, so expressed TCRB transcripts were sequenced. This table comes from immunoSEQ multiplex PCR, and its TCRdb copy is limited to in-frame clones, with some not included. The sample comprises about 140,000 clones, about 13% of which are singletons, and approximately 1.3% rests with the top ten. These receptors have no identified antigens. Sequencing input: central memory CD4+ T cells from blood. These TCRs come from a man between 18 and 35 years old with type 1 diabetes.

This clone was observed a few times. The CDR3 reads CASSLQGAAFF. DNA of the CDR3: TGTGCCAGCAGCTTACAGGGGGCGGCTTTCTTT. This chain links TRBV7-9 with TRBJ1-1, with 8 bases identical to TRBD1. The J segment lost 11 bases and the V segment lost 2 bases, leaving 1 base of the junction unmatched. Germline CDR1 and CDR2: SEHNR and FQNEAQ (reference sequence). This CDR3 spans 11 amino acids.

This clone was recorded a few times. The chain recombines TRBV29-1 with TRBJ2-5; possibly TRBD1 for D (6 bases). Between the trimmed V and J ends, which lost 4 bases and 7 bases, there was a span of 10 bases. Germline V lookup: CDR1 SQVTM, CDR2 ANQGSEA. This CDR3 region has 11 residues. This chain's CDR3 is CSVGQGMTQYF. The DNA of the CDR3 is TGCAGCGTTGGGCAGGGGATGACCCAGTACTTC.

The V gene is TRBV7-6, the J gene TRBJ2-2; possible D gene TRBD2, 6 bases. Germline V gives CDR1 SGHVS, CDR2 FNYEAQ. The germline V and J ends were trimmed by 6 bases and 3 bases, with 11 bases remaining between them. This CDR3 has 14 amino acids. Here the CDR3 DNA reads TGTGCCAGCAGGGCGGGACTCGACACCGGGGAGCTGTTTTTT. It encodes CASRAGLDTGELFF.

This clone has at least ten counts. The gene calls are TRBV7-2 and TRBJ2-7; no reliable D call. The CDR3 has 11 amino acids. Germline V gene sequence: CDR1 SGHTA, CDR2 FQGNSA. V was pared by 4 bases and J by 9 bases, with 10 bases between. The CDR3 DNA reads TGTGCCAGCAGCTCCAGTATCGTGCAGTACTTC. Protein: CASSSSIVQYF.

The chain combines TRBV27 with TRBJ1-2; TRBD1 might be the D (5 bases). This CDR3 region has 16 residues. Trimming removed 5 bases from V and 0 bases from J, with 16 bases in between. Germline CDR1 is MNHEY and CDR2 is SMNVEV (reference sequence). CDR3: CASSPGTPIPNYGYTF. The CDR3 DNA reads as TGTGCCAGCAGTCCCGGGACGCCGATACCTAACTATGGCTACACCTTC.

This clone turned up a few times. This chain links TRBV4-1 with TRBJ2-2, with no clear D. Germline V gene data show CDR1 as MGHRA and CDR2 as YSYEKL. The CDR3 has 14 residues. The V and J ends lost 0 bases and 3 bases respectively, with 5 bases between them. Written as DNA, the CDR3 is TGCGCCAGCAGCCAAGATCGGGACACCGGGGAGCTGTTTTTT. Encoded protein: CASSQDRDTGELFF.

This clone was seen a few times. The rearrangement joins TRBV29-1 to TRBJ2-5, with D perhaps TRBD2 (6 bases). Trimming cost V 6 bases and J 5 bases, with 16 bases left between them. Germline V lookup: CDR1 SQVTM, CDR2 ANQGSEA. The CDR3 spans 13 residues. The CDR3 DNA follows: TGCAGCGTCCTTCGGGGACTCAGGGAGACCCAGTACTTC. Translated: CSVLRGLRETQYF. The whole variable domain, filled in from reference TRBV29-1 and TRBJ2-5, reads SAVISQKPSRDICQRGTSLTIQCQVDSQVTMMFWYRQQPGQSLTLIATANQGSEATYESGFVIDKFPISRPNLTFSTLTVSNMSPEDSSIYLCSVLRGLRETQYFGPGTRLLVL.

CDR3 region: CASSQCLGGSNQPQHF. The CDR3 coding sequence is TGCGCCAGCAGTCAATGTCTAGGGGGTAGCAATCAGCCCCAGCATTTT. This chain connects TRBV23-1 to TRBJ1-5; the D gene is possibly TRBD1 (6 bases). TRBV23-1 is an open reading frame whose function is uncertain. With 1 base removed from V and 0 bases from J, the gap between germline ends came to 10 bases. This CDR3 is 16 amino acids long.

CDR3 sequence: CASSPAGRSMNTEAFF. In nucleotides, the CDR3 is TGTGCCAGCTCACCCGCTGGACGGAGCATGAACACTGAAGCTTTCTTT. This chain connects TRBV18 to TRBJ1-1; D ambiguous. The CDR3 length is 16 residues. Germline assignment: CDR1 KGHSH and CDR2 LQKENI. The V end lost 3 bases, the J end lost 0 bases, and 14 bases lay between the germline ends.

This clone was seen at least ten times. The chain is built from TRBV7-8 and TRBJ1-3, with TRBD1 matching over 8 bases. The CDR3 has 15 residues. Losses at the gene ends were 1 base for V and 3 bases for J; bases not matched to a gene: 2. CDR1 is SGHVS and CDR2 is FQNEAQ in the germline V gene. The CDR3 reads CASSLVDRDGNTIYF. CDR3 nucleotide sequence: TGTGCCAGCAGCTTAGTGGACAGGGATGGAAACACCATATATTTT.

This clone turned up a few times. V usage is TRBV18 and J usage is TRBJ2-6; no clear D. Looked up from germline, CDR1 is KGHSH and CDR2 is LQKENI. The V end lost 2 bases, the J end lost 0 bases, and 2 bases lay between the germline ends. CDR3 length: 14 residues. CDR3 bases: TGTGCCAGCTCACCATTCTCTGGGGCCAACGTCCTGACTTTC. Its protein product is CASSPFSGANVLTF. The complete variable domain, with remaining parts taken from reference TRBV18 and TRBJ2-6, reads NAGVMQNPRHLVRRRGQEARLRCSPMKGHSHVYWYRQLPEEGLKFMVYLQKENIIDESGMPKERFSAEFPKEGPSILRIQQVVRGDSAAYFCASSPFSGANVLTFGAGSRLTVL.

This clone was seen only a few times. The chain employs TRBV4-1 and TRBJ1-4, with 8 bases matching TRBD1. The CDR3 is 16 residues long. In germline, CDR1 is MGHRA, CDR2 YSYEKL. V lost 3 bases, J lost 4 bases, and 7 bases stayed unmatched. The CDR3 sequence is CASSQHPDRDNEKLFF. The CDR3 nucleotides read TGCGCCAGCAGCCAGCATCCGGACAGGGATAATGAAAAACTGTTTTTT.

This clone was recorded a few times. J is TRBJ2-5 and V is TRBV6-1; possibly TRBD2 for D (5 bases). With 1 base removed from V and 0 bases from J, the gap between germline ends came to 6 bases. Germline loops: CDR1 MNHNS, CDR2 SASEGT. CDR3 length equals 14 residues. The CDR3 region is CASSEGEYQETQYF. The CDR3 nucleotides are TGTGCCAGCAGTGAAGGGGAGTACCAAGAGACCCAGTACTTC.

This clone was counted only a few times. This chain connects TRBV30 to TRBJ1-1; TRBD1 aligns across 7 bases. CDR1 and CDR2 (germline): GTSNPN, SVGIG (reference sequence). After removal of 4 bases from V and 4 bases from J, the junction contained 24 bases not matched to a gene. The CDR3 has 19 amino acids. CDR3 nucleotide sequence: TGTGCCTGGATGCTTTTTGCCGGACAGGCCGGCCATGGGGGCACTGAAGCTTTCTTT. Encoded protein: CAWMLFAGQAGHGGTEAFF.

This clone was picked up a small number of times. V and J are TRBV7-9 and TRBJ1-2; TRBD1 might be the D (6 bases). This CDR3 has 13 amino acids. The germline CDR1 and CDR2 sequences are SEHNR and FQNEAQ (reference sequence). V lost 5 bases, J lost 8 bases, and 15 bases lay in between. The CDR3 DNA follows: TGTGCCAGCAGCCCCCACAGGGTTGGGGGCTACACCTTC. Translated, it gives CASSPHRVGGYTF.

This clone was detected a few times. The V call is TRBV9, the J call TRBJ1-4; 7 bases are shared with TRBD1. CDR3 size: 14 residues. After removal of 4 bases from V and 8 bases from J, the junction contained 8 bases not matched to a gene. Germline CDR1 SGDLS, CDR2 YYNGEE. CDR3 in DNA: TGTGCCAGCAGCCCAGGGGGACAGAGGGAAAAACTGTTTTTT. This codes for CASSPGGQREKLFF. The variable domain in full, with the rest retrieved from reference TRBV9 and TRBJ1-4, is DSGVTQTPKHLITATGQRVTLRCSPRSGDLSVYWYQQSLDQGLQFLIQYYNGEERAKGNILERFSAQQFPDLHSELNLSSLELGDSALYFCASSPGGQREKLFFGSGTQLSVL.

This clone was recorded a few times. This chain joins TRBV1 and TRBJ2-1; the listed D gene, TRBD2, was not tested against the DNA. TRBV1 is a recognized pseudogene. This CDR3 region has 16 residues. CDR3: CTSSQDWELTYNEQFF. The CDR3, as DNA: TGCACCAGCAGCCAAGATTGGGAGTTAACCTACAATGAGCAGTTCTTC.

The rearrangement links TRBV19 to TRBJ2-1; the D gene could be TRBD1 or TRBD2 (5 bases each). This CDR3 is 9 amino acids long. V lost 8 bases and J lost 11, with 7 bases in between. Germline values: CDR1 LNHDA, CDR2 SQIVND (reference sequence). In DNA, the CDR3 is TGTGCCAGTGGGGGTCAGCAGTTCTTC. This codes for CASGGQQFF.

V usage is TRBV14 and J usage is TRBJ2-3; 12 bases fit TRBD1. V gave up 4 bases and J gave up 10 bases; unmatched junction bases: 12. The germline V gene has CDR1 SGHDN and CDR2 FVKESK. The CDR3 is 16 residues long. CDR3 nucleotide sequence: TGTGCCAGCAGCCCGGGTAGGGGACAGGGGGCGTTTGCGCAGTATTTT. Translated: CASSPGRGQGAFAQYF.

The chain employs TRBV19 and TRBJ1-2, with 10 bases aligning to TRBD1. There are 16 residues in the CDR3. Germline assignment: CDR1 LNHDA and CDR2 SQIVND (reference sequence). J gave up 6 bases and V 6 bases, and 13 bases lay outside the gene matches. CDR3 bases: TGTGCCAGTAGCGGGTCGCCGGGACAGGGGATTCATGGCTACACCTTC. Protein product: CASSGSPGQGIHGYTF.